A single sample is the source of the 22 T cell receptor beta chains below, sequenced in a study of blood T cell repertoires in COVID-19. Profiled with immunoSEQ multiplex PCR; TCRdb holds only in-frame clones, not every one. The sample contains about 180,000 clones, around 85% of which appear only once. Sequencing was performed on PBMCs or T cells enriched from blood (not recorded which). The receptors originated from a man between 35 and 55 years old who had recovered from COVID-19.

This rearrangement joins TRBV6-5 to TRBJ1-4; 7 positions agree with TRBD1. Germline V gene sequence: CDR1 MNHEY, CDR2 SVGAGI. V lost 2 bases to trimming and J lost 4 bases; unmatched junction nucleotides: 7. CDR3 length: 16 residues. The CDR3 protein is CASSYLGPGGNEKLFF. The CDR3 DNA reads as TGTGCCAGCAGTTACCTCGGGCCAGGGGGTAATGAAAAACTGTTTTTT.

This chain links TRBV5-6 with TRBJ2-3, with D possibly matching TRBD2 (5 bases). This CDR3 is built from 12 residues. The V gene lost 4 bases and the J gene lost 14 bases, with 17 bases spanning the gap. Per the germline V gene, CDR1 is SGHDT and CDR2 is YYEEEE. The DNA of the CDR3 is TGTGCCAGCAGCGCGGGCGAGCCGGTCCGGTATTTT. It encodes CASSAGEPVRYF.

This chain connects TRBV28 to TRBJ1-3; 10 nucleotides align to TRBD1. CDR1 and CDR2 from the germline V gene are MDHEN and SYDVKM. The CDR3 has 18 amino acids. Unmatched junction bases numbered 12, after V lost 5 bases and J lost 2 bases. The CDR3 loop reads CASSASFDRGRPGNTIYF. The CDR3 DNA reads as TGTGCCAGCAGTGCATCCTTCGACAGGGGGCGGCCTGGAAACACCATATATTTT.

This chain uses TRBV29-1 with TRBJ2-7; 10 positions match TRBD2. Per germline, CDR1 SQVTM and CDR2 ANQGSEA. The junction had 6 bases not matched to a gene; V was cut back by 3 bases and J by 7 bases. CDR3 length: 13 amino acids. Here the CDR3 reads CSVDSGRDREQYF. In nucleotides, the CDR3 is TGCAGCGTTGACAGCGGGAGGGATCGGGAGCAGTACTTC.

V and J are TRBV7-9 and TRBJ2-6, with TRBD2 as a possible D gene (6 bases). The V gene lost 3 bases and the J gene lost 0 bases, with 9 bases spanning the gap. The CDR3 loop spans 16 amino acids. Germline loops: CDR1 SEHNR, CDR2 FQNEAQ (reference sequence). CDR3 loop: CASSLGLSSGANVLTF. The CDR3 DNA reads TGTGCCAGCAGCTTGGGACTCAGCTCTGGGGCCAACGTCCTGACTTTC.

V and J are TRBV28 and TRBJ2-7; D remains unclear. The CDR3 has 11 amino acids. The germline V and J ends were trimmed by 2 bases and 5 bases, with 4 bases remaining between them. The germline CDR1 and CDR2 sequences are MDHEN and SYDVKM. The CDR3 DNA is TGTGCCAGCAGTTTACCCAACGAGCAGTACTTC. Its protein is CASSLPNEQYF.

The chain joins TRBV13 to TRBJ2-7; maybe TRBD2 (6 bases). CDR3 length equals 13 residues. The germline V gene has CDR1 PRHDT and CDR2 FYEKMQ (reference sequence). V lost 5 bases and J lost 4, with 12 bases in between. The CDR3 spells CASSALAGYEQYF. The CDR3 DNA reads as TGTGCCAGCAGCGCTTTGGCGGGATACGAGCAGTACTTC.

The genes are TRBV5-6 and TRBJ1-2; tentative D call: TRBD1 (5 bases). Germline assignment: CDR1 SGHDT and CDR2 YYEEEE. Trimming cost V 3 bases and J 4 bases, with 19 bases left between them. The CDR3 runs 16 residues. DNA of the CDR3: TGTGCCAGCAGCTCCTTTGGACAACTCTTGGGCTATGGCTACACCTTC. Its translation is CASSSFGQLLGYGYTF.

The rearrangement joins TRBV30 to TRBJ2-7, with D perhaps TRBD2 (6 bases). Germline CDR1 GTSNPN, CDR2 SVGIG (reference sequence). CDR3 length equals 13 residues. V was shortened by 5 bases and J by 3 bases, with 14 bases between the two germline ends. The CDR3 bases are TGTGCCTGGGGGGGGTCCCAGGGCTACGAGCAGTACTTC. Protein sequence: CAWGGSQGYEQYF.

The CDR3 nucleotides are TGTGCCAGCTCACCGGGTACTGAAGCTTTCTTT. Translated, it gives CASSPGTEAFF. The chain joins TRBV12-3 or TRBV12-4 to TRBJ1-1; D uncertain. The CDR3 is 11 amino acids. Trimming removed 8 bases from V and 5 bases from J, with 9 bases in between.

Of note for this clone: At the DNA level, this CDR3 is encoded by other sequences in the same sample as well. The chain recombines TRBV6-1 with TRBJ1-5; 7 nucleotides agree with TRBD1. With V trimmed by 1 base and J by 2 bases, 2 bases remained unmatched. There are 15 residues in the CDR3. In germline, CDR1 is MNHNS, CDR2 SASEGT. In DNA, the CDR3 is TGTGCCAGCAGTGAAGGAGGGGGCGGCAATCAGCCCCAGCATTTT. It yields the protein CASSEGGGGNQPQHF.

The CDR3, as DNA: TGTGCCAGCAGCAAAGGGGGCTACACAGATACGCAGTATTTT. This sequence encodes CASSKGGYTDTQYF. This chain joins TRBV7-9 and TRBJ2-3; 7 bases agree with TRBD1. J was trimmed by 2 bases and V by 5 bases; bases with no gene match: 4. Germline assignment: CDR1 SEHNR and CDR2 FQNEAQ (reference sequence). The CDR3 sequence is 14 residues long.

The chain employs TRBV9 and TRBJ2-1; 12 positions match TRBD2. This CDR3 region has 17 residues. V gave up 3 bases and J gave up 3 bases; unmatched junction bases: 7. In germline, CDR1 is SGDLS, CDR2 YYNGEE. CDR3 bases: TGTGCCAGCAGCGGGCGACTAGCGGGGGAACTCTACAATGAGCAGTTCTTC. It encodes CASSGRLAGELYNEQFF.

The rearrangement joins TRBV5-1 to TRBJ2-7; 15 positions agree with TRBD2. This CDR3 has 15 residues. CDR1 and CDR2 (germline): SGHRS, YFSETQ. Losses at the gene ends were 4 bases for V and 6 bases for J; bases not matched to a gene: 5. The CDR3 DNA sequence: TGCGCCAGCAGCCCTGGACTAGCGGGGGGGTTCGAGCAGTACTTC. Protein sequence: CASSPGLAGGFEQYF.

The genes are TRBV21-1 and TRBJ1-2. TRBV21-1 is marked as a pseudogene. The CDR3 is made up of 15 amino acids. The CDR3 loop is CASSFSYSANYGYTF. As DNA, the CDR3 is TGTGCCAGCAGTTTCTCATACTCTGCTAACTATGGCTACACCTTC.

The V gene is TRBV28, the J gene TRBJ1-1; 8 bases align to TRBD1. Germline V CDR1 and CDR2: MDHEN, SYDVKM. Losses at the gene ends were 5 bases for V and 1 base for J; bases not matched to a gene: 3. This CDR3 is 14 amino acids long. The CDR3 bases are TGTGCCAGCAGTGGGGACAGGAGGAACACTGAAGCTTTCTTT. Residues: CASSGDRRNTEAFF.

The V call is TRBV5-6, the J call TRBJ1-5, with D unresolved. CDR3 length: 17 residues. The germline V gene has CDR1 SGHDT and CDR2 YYEEEE. The ends were cut back, 1 base at V and 1 base at J, with 15 bases in the middle. CDR3 residues: CASSLYGETASNQPQHF. The CDR3 DNA is TGTGCCAGCAGCTTGTACGGGGAGACGGCGAGCAATCAGCCCCAGCATTTT.

This clone has only one observation. The V call is TRBV10-1, the J call TRBJ1-1; the match to TRBD1 covers 7 bases. The CDR3 consists of 13 residues. CDR1 is WNHNN and CDR2 is SYGVQD in the germline V gene (reference sequence). The trim removed 3 bases at V and 8 bases at J, leaving 6 bases unmatched. The CDR3 DNA sequence: TGCGCCAGCAGTGAACGCGGGACAGCGGAAGCTTTCTTT. Protein: CASSERGTAEAFF.

This clone has only one observation. The rearrangement uses TRBV10-3 and TRBJ2-2; 9 positions match TRBD1. This CDR3 has 16 amino acids. Germline V CDR1 and CDR2: ENHRY, SYGVKD. V lost 8 bases and J lost 1; bases outside the gene matches: 8. The CDR3 sequence: CAIGPSGQGNTGELFF. In DNA form, the CDR3 reads TGTGCCATCGGACCGTCGGGACAGGGGAACACCGGGGAGCTGTTTTTT.

The count of this clone is one. V and J are TRBV6-5 and TRBJ2-2; 7 nucleotides match TRBD2. The germline gives CDR1 MNHEY, CDR2 SVGAGI. Trimming took 7 bases from V and 6 from J; bases not matched to a gene: 8. This CDR3 has 14 residues. CDR3 in amino acids: CASTSGVFPGELFF. CDR3 in DNA: TGTGCCAGCACGAGCGGGGTCTTTCCCGGGGAGCTGTTTTTT.

This clone appeared once. The chain employs TRBV21-1 and TRBJ2-3; the table's TRBD2 call for D was not verified on the DNA. TRBV21-1 is shown as a pseudogene. This CDR3 spans 15 amino acids. The DNA for the CDR3 is TGTGCCAGCAGCATTAACGGTGCGGCCACAGATACGCAGTATTTT. It translates to CASSINGAATDTQYF.

J is TRBJ2-7 and V is TRBV29-1; 11 positions agree with TRBD1. The CDR3 length is 13 residues. Trimming took 7 bases from V and 7 from J; bases not matched to a gene: 9. The V gene's germline CDR1 is SQVTM and CDR2 ANQGSEA. CDR3 DNA sequence: TGCAGCGCCACCGGGACAGGGGGTCCTGAGCAGTACTTC. As protein: CSATGTGGPEQYF.